A single sample is the source of the 32 T cell receptor beta chains below, sequenced in a study of cytomegalovirus exposure and HLA in healthy donors. 13 Jbeta primers and 60 Vbeta primers were used for the PCR. This table comes from immunoSEQ multiplex PCR, and its TCRdb copy is limited to in-frame clones, with some not included. The table includes roughly 160,000 clones, 70% to 90% detected once. Sequenced material: PBMCs. The receptors stem from a man aged 18-30 years in good health and CMV-seropositive.

The CDR3, as DNA: TGTGCCAGCAGTTCCCTTAGGACAGGTTCCTATGGCTACACCTTC. It translates to CASSSLRTGSYGYTF. The chain has TRBV6-5 and TRBJ1-2, with 7 bases fitting TRBD1. CDR3 length: 15 amino acids. V lost 4 bases and J lost 4; bases outside the gene matches: 9. Germline V gene data show CDR1 as MNHEY and CDR2 as SVGAGI.

This clone was detected once. The genes are TRBV9 and TRBJ2-6; D uncertain. Germline lookup yields CDR1 SGDLS and CDR2 YYNGEE. This CDR3 is built from 17 residues. With 0 bases removed from V and 0 bases from J, the gap between germline ends came to 10 bases. The CDR3 protein is CASSVAPGRSGANVLTF. The CDR3 nucleotides are TGTGCCAGCAGCGTAGCCCCAGGTCGCTCTGGGGCCAACGTCCTGACTTTC.

The rearrangement joins TRBV27 to TRBJ2-7; 7 bases agree with TRBD2. CDR3 length: 14 residues. Germline V lookup: CDR1 MNHEY, CDR2 SMNVEV (reference sequence). The trim removed 4 bases at V and 6 bases at J, leaving 9 bases unmatched. CDR3 sequence: CASSSYGGYSEQYF. The DNA of the CDR3 is TGTGCCAGCAGTTCTTACGGGGGGTATTCCGAGCAGTACTTC.

This chain uses TRBV18 with TRBJ1-1; the match to TRBD1 covers 8 bases. The germline V gene has CDR1 KGHSH and CDR2 LQKENI. The CDR3 spans 13 residues. The V segment lost 6 bases and the J segment 5 bases; nucleotides outside the gene matches: 5. CDR3 bases: TGTGCCAGCTCGCGGACAGGGAGAACTGAAGCTTTCTTT. Protein: CASSRTGRTEAFF.

V usage is TRBV25-1 and J usage is TRBJ2-3; a possible D gene is TRBD1 (5 bases). The CDR3 spans 13 residues. Germline CDR1 and CDR2: MGHDK and SYGVNS. Trimming removed 3 bases at V and 9 bases at J, with 13 bases between. The CDR3 is CASSDSRVMTQYF. In nucleotides, the CDR3 is TGTGCCAGCAGTGATAGCAGGGTTATGACGCAGTATTTT.

This chain uses TRBV2 with TRBJ2-3, with 8 bases matching TRBD2. With V trimmed by 2 bases and J by 3 bases, 7 bases remained unmatched. Germline V lookup: CDR1 SNHLY, CDR2 FYNNEI. The CDR3 length is 16 residues. CDR3 sequence reads: CASSETMGLVTDTQYF. In DNA, the CDR3 is TGTGCCAGCAGTGAAACTATGGGACTAGTGACAGATACGCAGTATTTT. The full variable domain, rest sourced from reference TRBV2 and TRBJ2-3, is EPEVTQTPSHQVTQMGQEVILRCVPISNHLYFYWYRQILGQKVEFLVSFYNNEISEKSEIFDDQFSVERPDGSNFTLKIRSTKLEDSAMYFCASSETMGLVTDTQYFGPGTRLTVL.

For this clone: The same CDR3 also results from other DNA sequences found in this sample. This sequence joins TRBV19 and TRBJ2-7; TRBD1 matches 9 bases. Germline V gives CDR1 LNHDA, CDR2 SQIVND (reference sequence). V gave up 6 bases and J gave up 2 bases; unmatched junction bases: 5. This CDR3 has 14 amino acids. The CDR3 protein is CASSPGQGAYEQYF. DNA for the CDR3: TGTGCCAGTAGCCCGGGACAGGGCGCCTACGAGCAGTACTTC.

The J gene is TRBJ1-6, the V gene TRBV18, with TRBD1 matching 9 bases. Germline lookup yields CDR1 KGHSH and CDR2 LQKENI. This CDR3 is 14 amino acids long. After removal of 3 bases from V and 10 bases from J, the junction contained 4 bases not matched to a gene. The CDR3 reads CASSPEGQGSPLHF. In DNA form, the CDR3 reads TGTGCCAGCTCACCGGAGGGACAGGGCTCACCCCTCCACTTT.

This clone occurred a few times. V and J are TRBV5-6 and TRBJ1-1; D is unclear. Per the germline V gene, CDR1 is SGHDT and CDR2 is YYEEEE. The CDR3 consists of 13 residues. V lost 2 bases to trimming and J lost 4 bases, with 9 bases between them. This CDR3 reads CASSLSTGTEAFF. CDR3 nucleotides: TGTGCCAGCAGCTTAAGCACGGGCACTGAAGCTTTCTTT.

The CDR3 region has the DNA TGTGCCAGCGGGGACTTTATGGGACTAGCGGGGGGCCAAGAGACCCAGTACTTC. It codes for CASGDFMGLAGGQETQYF. The chain joins TRBV2 to TRBJ2-5, with 15 bases aligning to TRBD2. There are 18 residues in the CDR3. Unmatched junction bases numbered 11, after V lost 8 bases and J lost 1 base. Looked up from germline, CDR1 is SNHLY and CDR2 is FYNNEI.

The gene calls are TRBV9 and TRBJ2-1; tentative D call: TRBD2 (6 bases). CDR3 length: 14 amino acids. Trimming stripped 7 bases from V and 1 base from J, with 12 bases between. CDR1 and CDR2 from the germline V gene are SGDLS and YYNGEE. The CDR3 spells CASGRDWSYNEQFF. The CDR3 DNA follows: TGTGCCAGCGGCCGGGACTGGTCCTACAATGAGCAGTTCTTC.

The chain joins TRBV7-9 to TRBJ1-2; the match to TRBD1 covers 7 bases. Losses at the gene ends were 4 bases for V and 4 bases for J; bases not matched to a gene: 9. This CDR3 comprises 15 residues. The V gene's germline CDR1 is SEHNR and CDR2 FQNEAQ (reference sequence). CDR3 sequence (DNA): TGTGCCAGCAGCTCGGACAGGACAGATATCTATGGCTACACCTTC. Its translation: CASSSDRTDIYGYTF.

V is TRBV6-1 and J is TRBJ2-5, with D possibly being TRBD2 (5 bases). This CDR3 has 13 amino acids. V lost 10 bases to trimming and J lost 9 bases, with 21 bases between them. Germline V lookup: CDR1 MNHNS, CDR2 SASEGT. The CDR3 sequence is CATNVPPSGAQYF. The DNA for the CDR3 is TGTGCCACCAACGTGCCACCGAGCGGTGCCCAGTACTTC.

V usage is TRBV7-2 and J usage is TRBJ2-7, with D possibly being TRBD1 (5 bases). Germline lookup yields CDR1 SGHTA and CDR2 FQGNSA. This CDR3 contains 14 residues. V lost 5 bases to trimming and J lost 6 bases, with 17 bases between them. CDR3 DNA: TGTGCCAGCAGCGTCGTAGGGGCGTTCGGCGAGCAGTACTTC. Residues: CASSVVGAFGEQYF.

The J gene is TRBJ2-2, the V gene TRBV5-1; the D is unclear. CDR3 length: 13 amino acids. The germline gives CDR1 SGHRS, CDR2 YFSETQ. V was cut by 0 bases and J by 5 bases, with 5 bases left in between. Written as DNA, the CDR3 is TGCGCCAGCAGCTTGGCCCGGACCGGGGAGCTGTTTTTT. Protein: CASSLARTGELFF.

J is TRBJ2-2 and V is TRBV6-6; D may be TRBD2 (5 bases). Per germline, CDR1 MNHNY and CDR2 SVGAGI (reference sequence). V was clipped by 0 bases and J by 6 bases, with 5 bases between them. The CDR3 is 13 residues long. The CDR3 bases are TGTGCCAGCAGTTACTCGAGGGCCGGGGAGCTGTTTTTT. As protein: CASSYSRAGELFF.

This chain joins TRBV5-4 and TRBJ2-5; TRBD2 might be the D (6 bases). The J call may be wrong; the DNA end is better matched by TRBJ2-7. The CDR3 length is 14 residues. The germline V gene has CDR1 SGHNT and CDR2 YYREEE (reference sequence). The CDR3 DNA follows: TGTGCCAGCAGCGGAGGGGACCGATCCTACGAGCAGTACTTC. Translating it yields CASSGGDRSYEQYF.

V usage is TRBV6-1 and J usage is TRBJ1-3; the D gene is possibly TRBD1 (6 bases). Trimming took 2 bases from V and 0 from J, leaving 8 bases between them. There are 15 residues in the CDR3. CDR1 and CDR2 from the germline V gene are MNHNS and SASEGT. In DNA form, the CDR3 reads TGTGCCAGCAGTGAAAGGGGGAACTCTGGAAACACCATATATTTT. Translation gives CASSERGNSGNTIYF.

The gene calls are TRBV7-8 and TRBJ1-6; 10 nucleotides align to TRBD1. Germline V gene data show CDR1 as SGHVS and CDR2 as FQNEAQ. This CDR3 contains 16 residues. With V trimmed by 5 bases and J by 10 bases, 11 bases remained unmatched. The CDR3 DNA follows: TGTGCCAGCAGCAGAGAGACAGGGGGCGGAGGGTCACCCCTCCACTTT. Its translation is CASSRETGGGGSPLHF.

This clone has only one observation. V usage is TRBV11-2 and J usage is TRBJ1-2; D perhaps matches TRBD1 (6 bases). The germline V and J ends were trimmed by 0 bases and 7 bases, with 21 bases remaining between them. Looked up from germline, CDR1 is SGHAT and CDR2 is FQNNGV. This CDR3 is 17 amino acids long. The CDR3 here is CASSLEPGHPALRGYTF. The CDR3, as DNA: TGTGCCAGCAGCTTAGAGCCGGGACACCCAGCGCTCCGTGGCTACACCTTC.

CDR3 nucleotide sequence: TGTGCCAGCAGCGTAAGGACAGGGGTCTCAGATACGCAGTATTTT. Amino acids: CASSVRTGVSDTQYF. The chain is built from TRBV9 and TRBJ2-3; 9 positions match TRBD1. This CDR3 is built from 15 residues. The J segment lost 4 bases and the V segment lost 1 base, leaving 4 bases of the junction unmatched. The germline CDR1 and CDR2 sequences are SGDLS and YYNGEE. Variable domain in full (rest from reference TRBV9 and TRBJ2-3): DSGVTQTPKHLITATGQRVTLRCSPRSGDLSVYWYQQSLDQGLQFLIQYYNGEERAKGNILERFSAQQFPDLHSELNLSSLELGDSALYFCASSVRTGVSDTQYFGPGTRLTVL.

V gene TRBV12-5 combines with J gene TRBJ1-2; TRBD1 matches at 8 bases. Germline CDR1 is LGHNT and CDR2 is FRNRAP. This CDR3 has 14 residues. Trimming cost V 1 base and J 4 bases; bases outside gene matches: 2. CDR3 sequence reads: CASGLATGAYGYTF. Written as DNA, the CDR3 is TGTGCTAGTGGTTTGGCGACAGGGGCCTATGGCTACACCTTC. The variable domain in full, with the rest retrieved from reference TRBV12-5 and TRBJ1-2, is DARVTQTPRHKVTEMGQEVTMRCQPILGHNTVFWYRQTMMQGLELLAYFRNRAPLDDSGMPKDRFSAEMPDATLATLKIQPSEPRDSAVYFCASGLATGAYGYTFGSGTRLTVV.

The CDR3 spells CASSDPTDSLHF. In DNA, the CDR3 is TGTGCCAGCAGTGATCCTACTGACAGCCTCCACTTT. J is TRBJ1-6 and V is TRBV2, with D maybe TRBD1 (5 bases). Germline loops: CDR1 SNHLY, CDR2 FYNNEI. The CDR3 is 12 residues long. The V and J ends lost 3 bases and 15 bases respectively, with 12 bases between them.

CDR3 residues: CASSGTGGKLGTEAFF. In nucleotides, the CDR3 is TGTGCCAGCAGTGGGACAGGGGGAAAGTTGGGCACTGAAGCTTTCTTT. V gene TRBV6-1 combines with J gene TRBJ1-1; 10 bases align to TRBD1. CDR1 is MNHNS and CDR2 is SASEGT in the germline V gene. J gave up 4 bases and V 4 bases, and 9 bases lay outside the gene matches. The CDR3 extends over 16 amino acids.

This clone has a handful of counts. The chain employs TRBV4-1 and TRBJ2-1; no definite D call. The V end lost 1 base, the J end lost 7 bases, and 8 bases lay between the germline ends. Per the germline V gene, CDR1 is MGHRA and CDR2 is YSYEKL. The CDR3 is made up of 13 amino acids. The chain's CDR3 is CASSQVGANEQFF. In DNA form, the CDR3 reads TGCGCCAGCAGCCAAGTGGGCGCGAATGAGCAGTTCTTC.

The chain carries TRBV5-4 and TRBJ1-4, with D possibly matching TRBD1 (5 bases). The CDR3 has 15 residues. V lost 0 bases to trimming and J lost 8 bases, with 14 bases between them. CDR1 SGHNT and CDR2 YYREEE come from the germline V gene (reference sequence). CDR3 DNA: TGTGCCAGCAGCTTGGAGGTCAGGGAAGGAGAAAAACTGTTTTTT. Protein: CASSLEVREGEKLFF.

V usage is TRBV9 and J usage is TRBJ2-3; weak D call: TRBD2 (5 bases). Germline V gene data show CDR1 as SGDLS and CDR2 as YYNGEE. V was cut by 0 bases and J by 1 base, with 18 bases left in between. There are 18 residues in the CDR3. The CDR3 reads CASSVVASRDYGTDTQYF. The CDR3 nucleotides read TGTGCCAGCAGCGTAGTCGCCTCGAGGGATTATGGCACAGATACGCAGTATTTT.

This sequence joins TRBV6-1 and TRBJ2-5; D possibly corresponds to TRBD2 (7 bases). Per germline, CDR1 MNHNS and CDR2 SASEGT. This CDR3 has 15 amino acids. Trimming took 8 bases from V and 11 from J, leaving 27 bases between them. Here the CDR3 DNA reads TGTGCCAGCTTAGAACGGGCCCGGGGGGCGTCAGAGCAGTACTTC. Translating it yields CASLERARGASEQYF.

The J gene is TRBJ2-5, the V gene TRBV9; the match to TRBD1 covers 9 bases. J was trimmed by 5 bases and V by 4 bases; bases with no gene match: 6. The CDR3 runs 14 residues. In germline, CDR1 is SGDLS, CDR2 YYNGEE. CDR3 sequence: CASSKRDRAETQYF. In DNA, the CDR3 is TGTGCCAGCAGCAAACGGGACAGGGCGGAGACCCAGTACTTC.

The chain is built from TRBV28 and TRBJ2-7; TRBD1 aligns across 8 bases. CDR1 is MDHEN and CDR2 is SYDVKM in the germline V gene. The CDR3 extends over 16 amino acids. With 3 bases clipped from V and 0 bases from J, the junction kept 7 bases outside the gene matches. CDR3 protein: CASSFSAGGPSYEQYF. The CDR3 DNA follows: TGTGCCAGCAGTTTCAGCGCAGGGGGCCCCTCCTACGAGCAGTACTTC.

V and J are TRBV19 and TRBJ2-2, with a possible D match to TRBD1 (6 bases). V lost 4 bases to trimming and J lost 7 bases, with 19 bases between them. Looked up from germline, CDR1 is LNHDA and CDR2 is SQIVND (reference sequence). This CDR3 has 16 amino acids. The CDR3 DNA is TGTGCCAGTAGTAATCCAGGTGGGGGCAGGGTCGGGGAGCTGTTTTTT. Protein sequence: CASSNPGGGRVGELFF.

The chain links TRBV25-1 to TRBJ1-1; perhaps TRBD1 as D (5 bases). The CDR3 has 15 amino acids. Trimming removed 3 bases at V and 5 bases at J, with 16 bases between. CDR1 is MGHDK and CDR2 is SYGVNS in the germline V gene. The CDR3 DNA follows: TGTGCCAGCAGTGATCTGGCAGGGCGTTATACTGAAGCTTTCTTT. Amino acid sequence: CASSDLAGRYTEAFF.